This T cell receptor (beta chain) was retrieved from a study of T cell responses to AZD1222 COVID-19 vaccine. TCRdb keeps only in-frame clones here, not all; method: immunoSEQ multiplex PCR. Of roughly 77,000 clones in the sample, more than 90% are singletons; the top ten hold 4.7%. Trimming pared 7 bases from V and 0 bases from J, leaving 10 bases between. The CDR3 runs to 13 residues. Germline V CDR1 and CDR2: MDHEN, SYDVKM. Specimen: peripheral blood, collected 28 days after the second AZD1222 dose. The clonotype originates from an adult who received the AZD1222 COVID-19 vaccine. The chain carries TRBV28 and TRBJ2-7, with unresolved D. For the CDR3, the DNA is TGTGCCAGCACCGAGACTTACTCCTACGAGCAGTACTTC. Its translation is CASTETYSYEQYF.